This TCR beta chain was captured by sequencing in a study of cytomegalovirus exposure and HLA in healthy donors. Overall study: Of all 360 or so donors who were genotyped, roughly 81% belonged to the Caucasian-associated ancestry cluster. Whole-study findings and limits: When analyzed later, a missense DCLRE1C variant was found to be linked to TCR beta V- and J-gene trimming.

As for this clone: The antigen remains undetermined.

The PCR had 60 Vbeta and 13 Jbeta primers. The repertoire was sequenced with immunoSEQ multiplex PCR; TCRdb's copy has only in-frame clones and lacks some. The sample is made up of 93,000 or so clones, and the top ten hold approximately 3.5% of it. The source material was PBMCs. The receptor comes from a man aged 40-49 years in good health and CMV-seronegative.

CDR3 in amino acids: CASRGSAPFGNTIYF. The DNA for the CDR3 is TGTGCCAGCAGGGGGTCCGCTCCCTTTGGAAACACCATATATTTT. This sequence joins TRBV19 and TRBJ1-3; TRBD1 aligns across 7 bases. The CDR3 runs 15 residues. CDR1 and CDR2 (germline): LNHDA, SQIVND (reference sequence). V dropped 9 bases and J dropped 3; count of bases not matched to a gene: 11.